This TCR beta chain was captured in a study of cytomegalovirus exposure and HLA in healthy donors. The PCR ran on 60 Vbeta and 13 Jbeta primers. The assay was immunoSEQ multiplex PCR, and TCRdb's table has in-frame clones only and misses some. The repertoire holds more than 150,000 clones, with roughly 79% as singletons. As concerns this clone: Its antigen is undetermined.

Notes on the study in general: Reportedly, a later analysis found an Asian-associated ancestry cluster had fewer N-insertions than the approximately 700-donor mean. TCR beta V- and J-gene trimming, according to a later analysis, was linked to a missense DCLRE1C variant. Being productive about 90% or about 30% of the time was typical of most TCR beta V segments in an earlier analysis.

The CDR3 consists of 15 residues. Germline V lookup: CDR1 SGHKS, CDR2 YYEKEE (reference sequence). V was clipped by 2 bases and J by 2 bases; unmatched bases: 5. The chain has TRBV5-5 and TRBJ1-2, with 8 bases identical to TRBD1. This clonotype was obtained from a man aged 45-60 years in good health and CMV-seropositive. The sample taken for sequencing was PBMCs. CDR3 in DNA: TGTGCCAGCAGCTTCTGGGGACAGGAGAACTATGGCTACACCTTC. It specifies CASSFWGQENYGYTF.